This record concerns one TCR beta chain sequence. The J segment lost 2 bases and the V segment lost 5 bases, leaving 7 bases of the junction unmatched. The germline V gene encodes CDR1 GTSNPN and CDR2 SVGIG (reference sequence). This CDR3 is built from 15 residues. The protocol was immunoSEQ multiplex PCR, while the TCRdb copy is restricted to in-frame clones and leaves out a portion. This table holds about 160,000 clones, roughly 90% found once. The record originates from a study of blood T cell repertoires in COVID-19. The chain recombines TRBV30 with TRBJ2-3, with 10 bases lining up with TRBD2. The source of this sequence is a woman between 45 and 60 years old who had recovered from COVID-19. The sequencing input was PBMCs or T cells enriched from blood (not recorded which). DNA for the CDR3: TGTGCCTGGGACACTAGCGGGGCGACCACAGATACGCAGTATTTT. Translation gives CAWDTSGATTDTQYF.